This TCR beta chain was documented in a study of OX40 agonist ivuxolimab in advanced cancers. Study-level information: Among those enrolled, mean age was roughly 55 years (range roughly 20 to 85) and 82.7% were male.

The germline gives CDR1 SGHRS, CDR2 YFSETQ. The CDR3 is made up of 14 amino acids. V lost 4 bases, J lost 2 bases, and 10 bases lay in between. The protocol was immunoSEQ multiplex PCR, while the TCRdb copy is restricted to in-frame clones and leaves out a portion. Among 25,000 to 40,000 clones listed, less than 90% were seen once. This specimen consisted of CD4+ or CD8+ T cells sorted from blood, obtained in a trial of the OX40 agonist ivuxolimab. This clonotype originated in an adult with an advanced solid tumor such as melanoma, head and neck, liver or kidney cancer. The chain is built from TRBV5-1 and TRBJ2-1; D not resolved. The CDR3 sequence: CASSPELAYNEQFF. As DNA, the CDR3 is TGCGCCAGCAGCCCAGAGCTAGCCTACAATGAGCAGTTCTTC.